One and the same sample provided the 32 T cell receptor beta chains below, sequenced in a study of response to subunit inactivated influenza vaccine. TCRdb ran MiXCR on the RT-PCR reads and lists one entry per CDR3 protein. The data contain around 790,000 distinct CDR3 sequences, 21% of them singletons. This specimen consisted of PBMCs from blood, obtained 4 to 6 days after vaccination. The origin of the receptors is a middle-aged man who received an inactivated influenza vaccine.

The rearrangement joins TRBV12-3 or TRBV12-4 to TRBJ1-1; D not resolved. This CDR3 has 14 residues. The germline V and J ends were trimmed by 2 bases and 3 bases, with 10 bases remaining between them. CDR3 residues: CASSLRARDTEAFF. DNA for the CDR3: TGTGCCAGCAGTTTACGGGCCAGAGACACTGAAGCTTTCTTT.

This clonotype has ten or more counts. The chain recombines TRBV20-1 with TRBJ2-5; no definite D call. Trimming took 0 bases from V and 2 from J, leaving 13 bases between them. Germline CDR1 reads DFQATT; CDR2 reads SNEGSKA (reference sequence). CDR3 length: 15 amino acids. CDR3 in DNA: TGCAGTGCTAGAGATCTAAGGAAGCCGCAAGAGACCCAGTACTTC. Protein: CSARDLRKPQETQYF.

This chain connects TRBV20-1 to TRBJ2-1; 10 bases agree with TRBD1. Germline values: CDR1 DFQATT, CDR2 SNEGSKA (reference sequence). V shed 7 bases, J shed 5 bases, and the junction held 8 bases outside the gene matches. This CDR3 has 14 residues. The CDR3 here is CSVAGQGIHNEQFF. CDR3 sequence (DNA): TGCAGTGTTGCGGGACAGGGGATTCACAATGAGCAGTTCTTC.

The rearrangement joins TRBV5-1 to TRBJ2-1; 8 nucleotides agree with TRBD2. Per the germline V gene, CDR1 is SGHRS and CDR2 is YFSETQ. The CDR3 is 14 amino acids. The trim removed 0 bases at V and 10 bases at J, leaving 6 bases unmatched. CDR3 in DNA: TGCGCCAGCAGCTTGGAATTAGCGGGGACAGAGCAGTTCTTC. It encodes CASSLELAGTEQFF.

The CDR3 reads CASSPDNWGYTF. Written as DNA, the CDR3 is TGTGCCAGCAGTCCAGATAATTGGGGCTACACCTTC. This chain connects TRBV28 to TRBJ1-2; D is ambiguous. The CDR3 length is 12 residues. Germline loops: CDR1 MDHEN, CDR2 SYDVKM. V gave up 5 bases and J gave up 8 bases, with 12 bases separating them.

The chain employs TRBV20-1 and TRBJ2-5, with TRBD1 matching 7 bases. V gave up 5 bases and J gave up 1 base; unmatched junction bases: 13. Germline V gene data show CDR1 as DFQATT and CDR2 as SNEGSKA (reference sequence). The CDR3 contains 16 residues. CDR3 residues: CSAHPSRDSIQETQYF. CDR3 sequence (DNA): TGCAGTGCTCATCCTTCCCGGGACAGCATCCAAGAGACCCAGTACTTC.

The sample holds a few counts of this clonotype. The rearrangement links TRBV7-9 to TRBJ2-1; D remains unclear. This CDR3 has 14 residues. CDR1 and CDR2 (germline): SEHNR, FQNEAQ (reference sequence). V gave up 1 base and J gave up 8 bases, with 12 bases separating them. The CDR3 nucleotides are TGTGCCAGCAGCTTAGACCCCGGTATCCATGAGCAGTTCTTC. Protein: CASSLDPGIHEQFF.

The V and J genes are TRBV20-1 and TRBJ2-3; no definite D call. The V end lost 0 bases, the J end lost 0 bases, and 13 bases lay between the germline ends. The germline V gene encodes CDR1 DFQATT and CDR2 SNEGSKA (reference sequence). The CDR3 is 16 residues long. In nucleotides, the CDR3 is TGCAGTGCTAGAGATTGGGGTAGCAGAAGCACAGATACGCAGTATTTT. Amino acids: CSARDWGSRSTDTQYF.

This clonotype was seen only a few times. The chain uses TRBV6-5 and TRBJ1-5, with 9 nucleotides matching TRBD1. Germline loops: CDR1 MNHEY, CDR2 SVGAGI. Trimming removed 2 bases from V and 7 bases from J; junction bases left unmatched: 6. This CDR3 is built from 15 residues. The CDR3 sequence is CASSYEQGAWQPQHF. Written as DNA, the CDR3 is TGTGCCAGCAGTTACGAACAGGGGGCCTGGCAGCCCCAGCATTTT.

The V gene is TRBV6-1, the J gene TRBJ2-7; 10 bases line up with TRBD1. V lost 8 bases, J lost 1 base, and 2 bases stayed unmatched. Germline CDR1 is MNHNS and CDR2 is SASEGT. The CDR3 consists of 13 residues. The CDR3 coding sequence is TGTGCCAGCGGACAGGGGGTTTCCTACGAGCAGTACTTC. Protein product: CASGQGVSYEQYF.

To note about this clonotype: A read error may be the cause here, since a much bigger clone is one base away. This chain uses TRBV6-5 with TRBJ2-7; 9 nucleotides line up with TRBD1. V lost 5 bases and J lost 1; bases outside the gene matches: 6. The germline V gene has CDR1 MNHEY and CDR2 SVGAGI. CDR3 length: 15 amino acids. CDR3 sequence: CASSLLDRGSYEQYF. The CDR3 nucleotides read TGTGCCAGCAGTCTACTGGACAGGGGTTCCTACGAGCAGTACTTC.

The chain employs TRBV28 and TRBJ2-1; maybe TRBD2 (7 bases). V was clipped by 3 bases and J by 4 bases, with 13 bases between them. There are 15 residues in the CDR3. Germline-derived CDR1 and CDR2 are MDHEN and SYDVKM. The CDR3 DNA reads TGTGCCAGCAGTTTGTCGGGGGGCAGGTACAATGAGCAGTTCTTC. Amino acids: CASSLSGGRYNEQFF.

This clonotype was counted between two and nine times. The chain joins TRBV5-1 to TRBJ2-2; TRBD1 agrees at 10 bases. Losses at the gene ends were 4 bases for V and 2 bases for J; bases not matched to a gene: 8. The CDR3 loop spans 17 amino acids. Germline assignment: CDR1 SGHRS and CDR2 YFSETQ. CDR3 residues: CASSRPGQGDNTGELFF. In nucleotides, the CDR3 is TGCGCCAGCAGCCGACCCGGACAGGGGGATAACACCGGGGAGCTGTTTTTT. The full variable domain, in which reference TRBV5-1 and TRBJ2-2 provide the parts outside the CDR3, is KAGVTQTPRYLIKTRGQQVTLSCSPISGHRSVSWYQQTPGQGLQFLFEYFSETQRNKGNFPGRFSGRQFSNSRSEMNVSTLELGDSALYLCASSRPGQGDNTGELFFGEGSRLTVL.

The J gene is TRBJ2-7, the V gene TRBV7-8; unclear D gene. This CDR3 has 14 residues. V lost 5 bases to trimming and J lost 2 bases, with 13 bases between them. Germline values: CDR1 SGHVS, CDR2 FQNEAQ. CDR3 coding DNA: TGTGCCAGCAGCCCGACCCCTACGACCTACGAGCAGTACTTC. Translation: CASSPTPTTYEQYF.

There are a few counts of this clonotype. This chain uses TRBV6-5 with TRBJ1-1; D remains ambiguous. This CDR3 is 14 amino acids long. Germline values: CDR1 MNHEY, CDR2 SVGAGI. The V and J ends lost 0 bases and 4 bases respectively, with 9 bases between them. CDR3 loop: CASSYSKGATEAFF. CDR3 nucleotide sequence: TGTGCCAGCAGTTACTCTAAAGGAGCCACTGAAGCTTTCTTT.

This clonotype was found a few times. V gene TRBV5-1 combines with J gene TRBJ2-7; the D gene could be TRBD1 or TRBD2 (5 bases each). Germline-derived CDR1 and CDR2 are SGHRS and YFSETQ. V was shortened by 4 bases and J by 0 bases, with 17 bases between the two germline ends. The CDR3 has 16 amino acids. In DNA form, the CDR3 reads TGCGCCAGCAGCCCACGGGGCCTAACCGTCTCCTACGAGCAGTACTTC. Its protein product is CASSPRGLTVSYEQYF.

This clonotype has just one count. The chain is built from TRBV24-1 and TRBJ2-1; 7 bases map to TRBD1. The length of the CDR3 is 14 residues. From germline, CDR1 is KGHDR and CDR2 SFDVKD. Unmatched junction bases numbered 7, after V lost 2 bases and J lost 10 bases. The CDR3 spells CATSDWMTGNEQFF. The CDR3 DNA reads TGTGCCACCAGTGATTGGATGACAGGGAACGAGCAGTTCTTC.

This clonotype was found a few times. V is TRBV18 and J is TRBJ2-3; no clear D. Trimming pared 2 bases from V and 4 bases from J, leaving 10 bases between. The CDR3 totals 14 residues. From germline, CDR1 is KGHSH and CDR2 LQKENI. The CDR3, as DNA: TGTGCCAGCTCACCAAAAGCAAACTCAGATACGCAGTATTTT. Its protein product is CASSPKANSDTQYF.

The rearrangement joins TRBV7-8 to TRBJ2-2; D may correspond to TRBD1 or TRBD2 (5 bases each). The length of the CDR3 is 16 residues. V was pared by 4 bases and J by 0 bases, with 12 bases between. The germline V gene has CDR1 SGHVS and CDR2 FQNEAQ. CDR3 protein: CASSSGQGANTGELFF. The CDR3 nucleotides read TGTGCCAGCAGCTCGGGGCAGGGTGCGAACACCGGGGAGCTGTTTTTT.

The table lists this clonotype with a few counts. The chain uses TRBV29-1 and TRBJ2-7, with 8 bases identical to TRBD1. The CDR3 runs 13 residues. Losses at the gene ends were 7 bases for V and 1 base for J; bases not matched to a gene: 6. The V gene's germline CDR1 is SQVTM and CDR2 ANQGSEA. The CDR3 DNA reads TGCAGCGGTAGAACAGGGGGTTCCTACGAGCAGTACTTC. As protein: CSGRTGGSYEQYF.

This chain joins TRBV3-1 and TRBJ1-2; D is ambiguous. The CDR3 sequence is 13 residues long. Trimming took off 1 base at V and 2 bases at J, with 5 bases between the two ends. The germline V gene has CDR1 LGHDT and CDR2 YNNKEL (reference sequence). The CDR3 here is CASSQAENYGYTF. The CDR3 bases are TGTGCCAGCAGCCAAGCGGAGAACTATGGCTACACCTTC.

This clonotype has at least ten counts. The chain combines TRBV5-1 with TRBJ1-4, with 7 bases that match TRBD1. The V and J ends lost 3 bases and 0 bases, in that order; junction bases with no gene match: 2. The CDR3 runs 15 residues. Germline V gene data show CDR1 as SGHRS and CDR2 as YFSETQ. Here the CDR3 reads CASSSTGSTNEKLFF. CDR3 nucleotides: TGCGCCAGCAGCTCGACAGGGTCAACTAATGAAAAACTGTTTTTT. Combining the CDR3 with reference TRBV5-1 and TRBJ1-4 gives the whole variable domain KAGVTQTPRYLIKTRGQQVTLSCSPISGHRSVSWYQQTPGQGLQFLFEYFSETQRNKGNFPGRFSGRQFSNSRSEMNVSTLELGDSALYLCASSSTGSTNEKLFFGSGTQLSVL.

The table lists this clonotype with a few counts. V is TRBV10-3 and J is TRBJ1-1; perhaps TRBD1 as D (6 bases). V lost 2 bases and J 0 bases, leaving 16 bases between the germline ends. The germline V gene encodes CDR1 ENHRY and CDR2 SYGVKD. CDR3 length equals 17 residues. CDR3 sequence reads: CAISEPGAQTMNTEAFF. The CDR3 DNA sequence: TGTGCCATCAGTGAGCCGGGGGCGCAGACGATGAACACTGAAGCTTTCTTT.

This clonotype was seen only a few times. DNA for the CDR3: TGTGCCAGCAGCCAATCCGTATGGAGCGGGATTGGCACAGATACGCAGTATTTT. It yields the protein CASSQSVWSGIGTDTQYF. The chain employs TRBV7-6 and TRBJ2-3; 7 bases are a match to TRBD2. The CDR3 extends over 18 amino acids. Trimming at V came to 5 bases and at J to 1 base, leaving 15 bases not matched to a gene. Germline values: CDR1 SGHVS, CDR2 FNYEAQ.

The chain recombines TRBV7-8 with TRBJ2-7; the D gene is possibly TRBD1 (6 bases). Germline values: CDR1 SGHVS, CDR2 FQNEAQ. V lost 6 bases and J lost 3, with 15 bases in between. This CDR3 region has 14 residues. This CDR3 is CASRPTDRFYEQYF. The CDR3 DNA is TGTGCCAGCAGACCAACTGACAGGTTCTACGAGCAGTACTTC.

This clonotype turned up a few times. The chain has TRBV3-1 and TRBJ2-7; D is ambiguous. Germline CDR1 and CDR2: LGHDT and YNNKEL (reference sequence). The CDR3 loop spans 15 amino acids. The V and J ends lost 0 bases and 1 base respectively, with 10 bases between them. The CDR3, as DNA: TGTGCCAGCAGCCAAGATAGTCGAGGTTCCTACGAGCAGTACTTC. Encoded protein: CASSQDSRGSYEQYF.

In this sample, this clonotype turned up many times. V is TRBV5-1 and J is TRBJ2-1, with D perhaps given as TRBD1 or TRBD2 (5 bases each). CDR3 length: 14 amino acids. Trimming took off 3 bases at V and 10 bases at J, with 17 bases between the two ends. The germline V gene encodes CDR1 SGHRS and CDR2 YFSETQ. The CDR3 loop is CASSSGRAVAEQFF. As DNA, the CDR3 is TGCGCCAGCAGCTCGGGACGTGCCGTAGCGGAGCAGTTCTTC.

V is TRBV20-1 and J is TRBJ2-5; 7 bases align to TRBD2. Germline V gene lookup returns CDR1 DFQATT and CDR2 SNEGSKA (reference sequence). The CDR3 has 14 amino acids. The junction had 12 bases not matched to a gene; V was cut back by 6 bases and J by 5 bases. CDR3 in DNA: TGCAGTGCCGCTAGGGCGGGAGTGGGGGAGACCCAGTACTTC. It codes for CSAARAGVGETQYF.

This sequence joins TRBV7-2 and TRBJ2-5, with a possible D match to TRBD2 (6 bases). Germline V CDR1 and CDR2: SGHTA, FQGNSA. The CDR3 has 13 amino acids. The V and J ends lost 5 bases and 5 bases respectively, with 12 bases between them. The CDR3 nucleotides read TGTGCCAGCAGCGCCCGGAGCGGGGAGACCCAGTACTTC. This encodes CASSARSGETQYF.

This chain connects TRBV20-1 to TRBJ2-7, with TRBD1 identical over 7 bases. The CDR3 sequence is 15 residues long. The germline V gene has CDR1 DFQATT and CDR2 SNEGSKA (reference sequence). Germline trimming cut 2 bases from V and 0 bases from J; bases unmatched to any gene: 7. CDR3 coding DNA: TGCAGTGCTAGACTGGACAGGCGACGCTCCTACGAGCAGTACTTC. This codes for CSARLDRRRSYEQYF.

V usage is TRBV20-1 and J usage is TRBJ2-5; TRBD1 matches 7 bases. The trim removed 6 bases at V and 2 bases at J, leaving 3 bases unmatched. The CDR3 runs 12 residues. From germline, CDR1 is DFQATT and CDR2 SNEGSKA (reference sequence). The CDR3 DNA reads as TGCAGTGCCACAGGGGATCAAGAGACCCAGTACTTC. This encodes CSATGDQETQYF.

V gene TRBV6-2 or TRBV6-3 combines with J gene TRBJ2-5; 7 bases are a match to TRBD2. Trimming removed 0 bases from V and 7 bases from J; junction bases left unmatched: 14. Germline assignment: CDR1 MNHEY and CDR2 SVGEGT. The CDR3 is 17 residues long. The CDR3 region has the DNA TGTGCCAGCAGTTACTCGAGTCGGGAGGCCTCGTACGGGACCCAGTACTTC. The encoded protein is CASSYSSREASYGTQYF.